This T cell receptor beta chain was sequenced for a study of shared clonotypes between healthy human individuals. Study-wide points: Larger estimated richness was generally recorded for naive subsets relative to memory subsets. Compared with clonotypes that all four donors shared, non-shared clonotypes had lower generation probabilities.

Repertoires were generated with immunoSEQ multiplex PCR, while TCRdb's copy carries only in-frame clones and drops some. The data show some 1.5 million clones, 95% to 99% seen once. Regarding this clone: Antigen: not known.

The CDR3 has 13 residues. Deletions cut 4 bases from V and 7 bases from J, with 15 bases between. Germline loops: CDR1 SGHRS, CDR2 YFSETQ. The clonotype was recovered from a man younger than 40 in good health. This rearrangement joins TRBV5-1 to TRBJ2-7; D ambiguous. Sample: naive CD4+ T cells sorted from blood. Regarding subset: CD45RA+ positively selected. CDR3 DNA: TGCGCCAGCAGCCCAGAAGGCGCCAGGGAGCAGTACTTC. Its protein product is CASSPEGAREQYF.